The 14 T cell receptor beta chains listed next were all sequenced from one sample in a study of shared clonotypes between healthy human individuals. The naive CD8 fraction comprised CD45RO-negative cells positively selected for CCR7 and excluded terminally differentiated effector memory CD45RA+ cells. Repertoires were generated with immunoSEQ multiplex PCR, while TCRdb's copy carries only in-frame clones and drops some. The data contain approximately 2,200,000 clones, about 93% of them singletons. Sequencing used naive CD8+ T cells from PBMCs. These receptors came from a man aged 18 to 29 in good health. Some clones in this sample may be carry-over from other donors' samples.

This clone has just a few counts. The rearrangement uses TRBV2 and TRBJ2-7, with 9 positions matching TRBD1. J lost 3 bases, V lost 6 bases, and 3 bases had no gene match. Germline V gene data show CDR1 as SNHLY and CDR2 as FYNNEI. This CDR3 has 13 amino acids. CDR3 sequence reads: CASRGTGNYEQYF. The CDR3 DNA follows: TGTGCCAGCAGGGGGACAGGGAACTACGAGCAGTACTTC.

The chain joins TRBV6-5 to TRBJ2-7; possible D gene TRBD2, 7 bases. CDR1 is MNHEY, CDR2 SVGAGI, per germline. The CDR3 runs 15 residues. Trimming stripped 2 bases from V and 4 bases from J, with 15 bases between. The CDR3 DNA is TGTGCCAGCAGTTACGTGGCGGGGGCGGAGTACGAGCAGTACTTC. It encodes CASSYVAGAEYEQYF.

The chain is built from TRBV28 and TRBJ2-7; a weak D match, TRBD1 (7 bases). Trimming removed 5 bases at V and 5 bases at J, with 22 bases between. This CDR3 has 16 amino acids. Germline-derived CDR1 and CDR2 are MDHEN and SYDVKM. The CDR3 DNA reads TGTGCCAGCAGTCCCTACCAGGGGGGTGGCCCCGACGAGCAGTACTTC. Translated: CASSPYQGGGPDEQYF.

The rearrangement links TRBV10-3 to TRBJ2-1, with D possibly being TRBD2 (6 bases). Trimming stripped 0 bases from V and 7 bases from J, with 16 bases between. CDR1 and CDR2 (germline): ENHRY, SYGVKD. The length of the CDR3 is 16 residues. The CDR3 nucleotides are TGTGCCATCAGTGAGTCTCAGGAGATCGCGGGGAATGAGCAGTTCTTC. Its translation: CAISESQEIAGNEQFF.

This chain links TRBV19 with TRBJ2-1; D may be TRBD1 (6 bases). The germline V and J ends were trimmed by 4 bases and 1 base, with 11 bases remaining between them. Germline loops: CDR1 LNHDA, CDR2 SQIVND (reference sequence). The CDR3 length is 15 residues. CDR3 region: CASSTQGRSYNEQFF. In DNA, the CDR3 is TGTGCCAGTAGTACACAGGGTAGGTCCTACAATGAGCAGTTCTTC.

This rearrangement joins TRBV28 to TRBJ2-5; D gene uncertain. The CDR3 totals 15 residues. V was cut by 5 bases and J by 2 bases, with 15 bases left in between. Germline assignment: CDR1 MDHEN and CDR2 SYDVKM. CDR3 region: CASSPIQFIQETQYF. CDR3 bases: TGTGCCAGCAGTCCCATTCAATTTATACAAGAGACCCAGTACTTC.

V and J are TRBV9 and TRBJ2-1; D perhaps matches TRBD1 (5 bases). The V and J ends lost 3 bases and 6 bases respectively, with 7 bases between them. The CDR3 is 12 residues long. The germline gives CDR1 SGDLS, CDR2 YYNGEE. The CDR3: CASSGQLNEQFF. The CDR3 DNA sequence: TGTGCCAGCAGCGGACAGCTCAATGAGCAGTTCTTC.

The chain carries TRBV9 and TRBJ2-1; TRBD2 is a possible D gene (5 bases). V shed 2 bases and J shed 8 bases, with 8 bases lying between them. Germline values: CDR1 SGDLS, CDR2 YYNGEE. The CDR3 covers 12 residues. Written as DNA, the CDR3 is TGTGCCAGCAGCGTCCAGAGGGATGAGCAGTTCTTC. It specifies CASSVQRDEQFF.

This sequence joins TRBV30 and TRBJ2-7, with 7 nucleotides matching TRBD1. Trimming at V came to 5 bases and at J to 2 bases, leaving 9 bases not matched to a gene. CDR3 length: 14 residues. CDR1 and CDR2 from the germline V gene are GTSNPN and SVGIG (reference sequence). The CDR3 DNA is TGTGCCTGGGAACAGACAGGGCCCCCCTACGAGCAGTACTTC. The encoded protein is CAWEQTGPPYEQYF.

J is TRBJ2-7 and V is TRBV15, with TRBD2 as a possible D gene (6 bases). Germline V gene data show CDR1 as LNHNV and CDR2 as YYDKDF (reference sequence). Trimming removed 0 bases from V and 5 bases from J, with 14 bases in between. This CDR3 spans 15 amino acids. This chain's CDR3 is CATSREGRPPHEQYF. The DNA for the CDR3 is TGTGCCACCAGCAGAGAAGGGAGGCCCCCCCACGAGCAGTACTTC.

V and J are TRBV5-4 and TRBJ2-5; 10 positions match TRBD2. The germline V gene encodes CDR1 SGHNT and CDR2 YYREEE (reference sequence). V was clipped by 5 bases and J by 1 base; unmatched bases: 5. This CDR3 is built from 15 residues. CDR3 bases: TGTGCCAGCAGGCCAGCGGGAGGGCCCCAAGAGACCCAGTACTTC. Residues: CASRPAGGPQETQYF.

The rearrangement joins TRBV28 to TRBJ1-5; D is perhaps TRBD1 (5 bases). The V and J ends lost 6 bases and 2 bases respectively, with 20 bases between them. This CDR3 spans 17 amino acids. CDR1 MDHEN and CDR2 SYDVKM come from the germline V gene. CDR3 in amino acids: CASSSINMGVGNQPQHF. In DNA form, the CDR3 reads TGTGCCAGCAGCTCGATAAATATGGGGGTTGGCAATCAGCCCCAGCATTTT. The full variable domain, its missing parts supplied by reference TRBV28 and TRBJ1-5, is DVKVTQSSRYLVKRTGEKVFLECVQDMDHENMFWYRQDPGLGLRLIYFSYDVKMKEKGDIPEGYSVSREKKERFSLILESASTNQTSMYLCASSSINMGVGNQPQHFGDGTRLSIL.

The V call is TRBV15, the J call TRBJ2-1; D remains unclear. Germline CDR1 LNHNV, CDR2 YYDKDF (reference sequence). Between the trimmed V and J ends, which lost 4 bases and 5 bases, there was a span of 9 bases. The CDR3 runs 13 residues. The CDR3 coding sequence is TGTGCCACCAGCATTTGGTCCCACAATGAGCAGTTCTTC. Its translation is CATSIWSHNEQFF. Full variable domain (outside the CDR3, taken from reference TRBV15 and TRBJ2-1): DAMVIQNPRYQVTQFGKPVTLSCSQTLNHNVMYWYQQKSSQAPKLLFHYYDKDFNNEADTPDNFQSRRPNTSFCFLDIRSPGLGDTAMYLCATSIWSHNEQFFGPGTRLTVL.

This clone was observed once. In nucleotides, the CDR3 is TGTGCCAGCAGCTTCGAGAGCCGTAATTCACCCCTCCACTTT. Translation: CASSFESRNSPLHF. The chain couples TRBV13 to TRBJ1-6; D is ambiguous. The CDR3 totals 14 residues. CDR1 is PRHDT, CDR2 FYEKMQ, per germline (reference sequence). Between the trimmed V and J ends, which lost 3 bases and 6 bases, there was a span of 9 bases. The complete variable domain, with remaining parts taken from reference TRBV13 and TRBJ1-6, reads AAGVIQSPRHLIKEKRETATLKCYPIPRHDTVYWYQQGPGQDPQFLISFYEKMQSDKGSIPDRFSAQQFSDYHSELNMSSLELGDSALYFCASSFESRNSPLHFGNGTRLTVT.